The 22 T cell receptor beta chains given below trace back to one sample, sequenced in a study of T cell changes during pregnancy in multiple sclerosis. Clones were sequenced by immunoSEQ multiplex PCR, and TCRdb holds only the in-frame ones, with some missing. The sample has around 56,000 clones; roughly nine tenths are singletons. The input for sequencing was peripheral blood, taken in the first trimester of pregnancy. The receptor source for this set is a female donor in good health, enrolled as a control in a pregnancy study.

This chain connects TRBV28 to TRBJ2-7, with 7 positions matching TRBD1. CDR1 is MDHEN, CDR2 SYDVKM, per germline. Germline trimming cut 8 bases from V and 2 bases from J; bases unmatched to any gene: 9. The CDR3 is 14 residues long. The CDR3 DNA reads as TGTGCCAGCCGCCCCCCAGGGGGAGCCTACGAGCAGTACTTC. Amino acids: CASRPPGGAYEQYF.

This clone occurred once. The genes are TRBV5-6 and TRBJ1-5, with D possibly TRBD1 on 6 matching bases. V was trimmed by 3 bases and J by 3 bases, leaving 13 bases between them. CDR3 size: 15 residues. CDR1 SGHDT and CDR2 YYEEEE come from the germline V gene. DNA of the CDR3: TGTGCCAGCAGCTCTCAGGGGCGTCTCAATCAGCCCCAGCATTTT. It yields the protein CASSSQGRLNQPQHF.

The CDR3 nucleotides are TGTGCCAGCAGCCCGGGACAGGTCCGTGGCTACACCTTC. Translating gives CASSPGQVRGYTF. The chain carries TRBV7-6 and TRBJ1-2; 8 bases match TRBD1. This CDR3 spans 13 amino acids. The junction had 6 bases not matched to a gene; V was cut back by 5 bases and J by 7 bases. Per the germline V gene, CDR1 is SGHVS and CDR2 is FNYEAQ.

This clone was detected only once. The chain is built from TRBV10-3 and TRBJ1-5; D not resolved. Germline CDR1 ENHRY, CDR2 SYGVKD. V shed 0 bases and J shed 2 bases, with 11 bases lying between them. The length of the CDR3 is 16 residues. In DNA, the CDR3 is TGTGCCATCAGTGAGTCAGGAGGGCCTGGCAATCAGCCCCAGCATTTT. As protein: CAISESGGPGNQPQHF.

The chain links TRBV7-9 to TRBJ1-6; TRBD1 matches 7 bases. CDR3 length: 15 amino acids. Germline CDR1 and CDR2: SEHNR and FQNEAQ (reference sequence). Losses at the gene ends were 3 bases for V and 7 bases for J; bases not matched to a gene: 6. The DNA of the CDR3 is TGTGCCAGCAGCTTCACCGGGACAGAAAATTCACCCCTCCACTTT. This codes for CASSFTGTENSPLHF.

J is TRBJ1-1 and V is TRBV6-5; D perhaps matches TRBD1 (6 bases). This CDR3 region has 14 residues. Trimming removed 2 bases from V and 7 bases from J, with 14 bases in between. Germline-derived CDR1 and CDR2 are MNHEY and SVGAGI. CDR3 nucleotides: TGTGCCAGCAGTTACATTGGGGGCCGAGTTGAAGCTTTCTTT. Its protein is CASSYIGGRVEAFF.

The rearrangement uses TRBV28 and TRBJ2-1, with 10 bases identical to TRBD2. The CDR3 length is 22 residues. With 2 bases clipped from V and 0 bases from J, the junction kept 19 bases outside the gene matches. Germline V gene sequence: CDR1 MDHEN, CDR2 SYDVKM. CDR3 bases: TGTGCCAGCAGTTTACCGCCCCCTAGCGGGAGTTTAGTCCCAAGCTCCTACAATGAGCAGTTCTTC. It translates to CASSLPPPSGSLVPSSYNEQFF.

Points on this clone: The sample holds other DNA sequences that translate to the same CDR3. The genes are TRBV7-2 and TRBJ2-7; no reliable D call. V gave up 2 bases and J gave up 2 bases, with 4 bases separating them. Looked up from germline, CDR1 is SGHTA and CDR2 is FQGNSA. This CDR3 spans 12 amino acids. CDR3 DNA sequence: TGTGCCAGCAGCTTACCCACCTACGAGCAGTACTTC. Protein product: CASSLPTYEQYF.

This sequence joins TRBV5-1 and TRBJ1-2, with D perhaps matching TRBD1 (5 bases). Per the germline V gene, CDR1 is SGHRS and CDR2 is YFSETQ. Deletions cut 4 bases from V and 3 bases from J, with 10 bases between. The CDR3 runs 13 residues. CDR3 protein: CASSVDRDYGYTF. The CDR3 bases are TGCGCCAGCAGCGTTGACAGAGACTATGGCTACACCTTC.

The chain joins TRBV6-1 to TRBJ2-1; D perhaps matches TRBD1 (5 bases). Germline V gene data show CDR1 as MNHNS and CDR2 as SASEGT. V was cut by 4 bases and J by 5 bases, with 9 bases left in between. This CDR3 region has 13 residues. CDR3 sequence reads: CASSGQTDNEQFF. The CDR3 bases are TGTGCCAGCAGTGGACAGACAGACAATGAGCAGTTCTTC.

The CDR3, as DNA: TGTGCCATCAGTGATTATAGCGGGGGGATCTACGAGCAGTACTTC. It yields the protein CAISDYSGGIYEQYF. This chain uses TRBV10-3 with TRBJ2-7, with TRBD2 identical over 10 bases. The CDR3 contains 15 residues. The V and J ends lost 3 bases and 3 bases, in that order; junction bases with no gene match: 5. Per germline, CDR1 ENHRY and CDR2 SYGVKD.

The DNA for the CDR3 is TGTGCCAGCAGCTATGCTTTAGAGGGTGAAGCTTTCTTT. It encodes CASSYALEGEAFF. The V and J genes are TRBV7-8 and TRBJ1-1, with no clear D. V lost 4 bases, J lost 7 bases, and 13 bases lay in between. Germline CDR1 and CDR2: SGHVS and FQNEAQ. The CDR3 runs to 13 residues.

The chain links TRBV5-1 to TRBJ1-6; D call uncertain. CDR1 is SGHRS and CDR2 is YFSETQ in the germline V gene. The V end was cut by 5 bases, the J end by 1 base, with 10 bases between. This CDR3 has 15 residues. DNA of the CDR3: TGCGCCAGCAGTCTGGGGAGATCCTATAATTCACCCCTCCACTTT. As protein: CASSLGRSYNSPLHF.

The chain couples TRBV7-8 to TRBJ2-7; D is perhaps TRBD2 (5 bases). The ends were cut back, 1 base at V and 7 bases at J, with 20 bases in the middle. Germline loops: CDR1 SGHVS, CDR2 FQNEAQ. The CDR3 sequence is 16 residues long. The CDR3 protein is CASSLVLASEGREQYF. The CDR3, as DNA: TGTGCCAGCAGCTTAGTCCTGGCCAGTGAGGGTCGGGAGCAGTACTTC.

V and J are TRBV28 and TRBJ2-3; 9 bases map to TRBD2. This CDR3 has 16 amino acids. The trim removed 4 bases at V and 8 bases at J, leaving 13 bases unmatched. The germline V gene encodes CDR1 MDHEN and CDR2 SYDVKM. The CDR3: CASSYGAGGALGTQYF. In DNA form, the CDR3 reads TGTGCCAGCAGTTACGGAGCGGGAGGCGCTCTTGGTACGCAGTATTTT.

The chain joins TRBV2 to TRBJ1-4; 10 nucleotides align to TRBD1. The CDR3 consists of 15 residues. Germline-derived CDR1 and CDR2 are SNHLY and FYNNEI. V was clipped by 6 bases and J by 5 bases; unmatched bases: 6. The CDR3 region has the DNA TGTGCCAGCAGACGGGAGGGACAGGGGAATGAAAAACTGTTTTTT. Protein: CASRREGQGNEKLFF.

A single count supports this clone. The chain combines TRBV4-2 with TRBJ2-5; 7 bases map to TRBD2. The CDR3 totals 18 residues. CDR1 and CDR2 from the germline V gene are LGHNA and YNFKEQ. With V trimmed by 0 bases and J by 2 bases, 12 bases remained unmatched. CDR3: CASSQEELGSGIQETQYF. The CDR3 DNA reads as TGTGCCAGCAGCCAAGAGGAGTTGGGAAGCGGGATACAAGAGACCCAGTACTTC.

The chain carries TRBV28 and TRBJ1-5; the D is unclear. Germline V gene sequence: CDR1 MDHEN, CDR2 SYDVKM. The CDR3 contains 14 residues. V was trimmed by 6 bases and J by 5 bases, leaving 14 bases between them. The CDR3 DNA reads TGTGCCAGCAGCTCCGGAGGGTTATATCAGCCCCAGCATTTT. The encoded protein is CASSSGGLYQPQHF.

The V gene is TRBV6-5, the J gene TRBJ2-7; 7 positions match TRBD1. Unmatched junction bases numbered 13, after V lost 3 bases and J lost 5 bases. Germline CDR1 and CDR2: MNHEY and SVGAGI. This CDR3 comprises 16 residues. CDR3 sequence: CASSYRVAGGSNEQYF. Written as DNA, the CDR3 is TGTGCCAGCAGTTATCGTGTAGCAGGGGGATCGAACGAGCAGTACTTC.

The genes are TRBV28 and TRBJ2-7; D perhaps matches TRBD2 (6 bases). CDR1 and CDR2 (germline): MDHEN, SYDVKM. The CDR3 totals 13 residues. V lost 6 bases and J lost 3, with 12 bases in between. The CDR3: CASRPTGGYEQYF. The CDR3, as DNA: TGTGCCAGCAGGCCAACCGGGGGCTACGAGCAGTACTTC.

The chain recombines TRBV14 with TRBJ2-7, with 10 positions matching TRBD1. J lost 0 bases, V lost 3 bases, and 2 bases had no gene match. The germline V gene encodes CDR1 SGHDN and CDR2 FVKESK. The CDR3 runs 15 residues. This CDR3 reads CASSHGTGVSYEQYF. DNA for the CDR3: TGTGCCAGCAGCCACGGGACAGGGGTCTCCTACGAGCAGTACTTC.

V and J are TRBV6-5 and TRBJ1-3; 8 bases fit TRBD1. J gave up 6 bases and V 4 bases, and 11 bases lay outside the gene matches. CDR3 size: 16 residues. Germline CDR1 and CDR2: MNHEY and SVGAGI. CDR3 region: CASSFLGQGGENTIYF. The CDR3 DNA reads TGTGCCAGCAGTTTCCTCGGACAGGGCGGAGAAAACACCATATATTTT.